The TCR beta chain under discussion was sequenced for a study of T-cell memory formation after mild COVID-19. Turning to the study itself: Largely donor-specific sequence clusters came from a couple of donors.

In this sample, this clonotype turned up a few times. The antigen remains undetermined. General study results and limits: Clones shrinking between day 15 and 85 showed a balanced CD4/CD8 split, and those that grew later tilted toward CD4+. CD4+ clones that contracted lay mainly in CM and EM; CD8+ ones lay in EMRA.

V lost 1 base, J lost 8 bases, and 8 bases stayed unmatched. The CDR3 extends over 15 amino acids. The germline gives CDR1 SGHTA, CDR2 FQGNSA. TCRdb independently ran MiXCR on the 5' RACE reads; one entry per CDR3 protein. The sample records some 490,000 distinct CDR3 sequences, around a sixth being singletons. Sample: PBMCs or a T cell subset sorted from them (not recorded which). The clonotype comes from an adult woman who had mild COVID-19 (a few samples of this study predate the infection). Cell type and time point are not known. The rearrangement links TRBV7-2 to TRBJ2-1; TRBD2 agrees at 7 bases. The CDR3 loop is CASSLVSGKSHEQFF. The CDR3 nucleotides are TGTGCCAGCAGCTTAGTCAGCGGGAAGTCCCATGAGCAGTTCTTC. Together with reference TRBV7-2 and TRBJ2-1, the CDR3 gives the full variable domain: GAGVSQSPSNKVTEKGKDVELRCDPISGHTALYWYRQSLGQGLEFLIYFQGNSAPDKSGLPSDRFSAERTGGSVSTLTIQRTQQEDSAVYLCASSLVSGKSHEQFFGPGTRLTVL.